The 31 T cell receptor beta chains presented below share a single source sample, sequenced in a study of spatial heterogeneity in lung cancer. Findings and caveats of the study: Higher tumor mutation counts went along with higher counts of expanded intratumoral alpha and beta TCRs.

Time point given: sample taken at primary tumor resection. These receptors are not linked to any known antigen. MiXCR, run by TCRdb on the 5' RACE reads, gives a single entry per CDR3 protein. Of 8,000 to 10,000 distinct CDR3 sequences in the sample, roughly an eighth were seen once. The sample was lung tumor tissue, taken at surgery. The receptors were gathered from a male donor with early-stage non-small cell lung cancer.

This clonotype was picked up many times. V and J are TRBV12-3 or TRBV12-4 and TRBJ1-5; no definite D call. The CDR3 is made up of 14 amino acids. With 4 bases removed from V and 0 bases from J, the gap between germline ends came to 7 bases. CDR3 sequence reads: CASSSGYSNQPQHF. CDR3 in DNA: TGTGCCAGCAGTTCGGGTTATAGCAATCAGCCCCAGCATTTT.

V and J are TRBV29-1 and TRBJ2-5; D is possibly TRBD1 (6 bases). The CDR3 sequence is 12 residues long. The germline V gene encodes CDR1 SQVTM and CDR2 ANQGSEA. The V gene lost 3 bases and the J gene lost 5 bases, with 10 bases spanning the gap. The CDR3 bases are TGCAGCGTTGACCCAGGGGAGGAGACCCAGTACTTC. Its protein product is CSVDPGEETQYF.

This clonotype was seen ten or more times. The chain combines TRBV4-3 with TRBJ2-3; a weak D match, TRBD2 (6 bases). Germline values: CDR1 LGHNA, CDR2 YSLEER. This CDR3 has 13 amino acids. Trimming removed 0 bases from V and 7 bases from J, with 8 bases in between. The CDR3, as DNA: TGCGCCAGCAGCCAAGACGGGGGATATACGCAGTATTTT. It yields the protein CASSQDGGYTQYF.

This clonotype was detected ten times or more. The V gene is TRBV24-1, the J gene TRBJ1-5; 8 bases map to TRBD1. Trimming removed 3 bases from V and 7 bases from J; junction bases left unmatched: 7. The germline gives CDR1 KGHDR, CDR2 SFDVKD. The CDR3 runs 15 residues. CDR3: CATSDGQGWGQPQHF. The CDR3, as DNA: TGTGCCACCAGTGATGGACAGGGCTGGGGCCAGCCCCAGCATTTT.

This clonotype has ten or more counts. The J gene is TRBJ2-3, the V gene TRBV12-3 or TRBV12-4; 12 bases fit TRBD2. The CDR3 loop spans 16 amino acids. V lost 5 bases to trimming and J lost 6 bases; unmatched junction nucleotides: 9. The CDR3 loop reads CASSPALAGGADTQYF. CDR3 bases: TGTGCCAGCAGTCCAGCTCTAGCGGGAGGGGCCGATACGCAGTATTTT.

This clonotype was detected only a few times. This sequence joins TRBV7-9 and TRBJ2-7; unclear D gene. The CDR3 loop spans 12 amino acids. The germline V gene encodes CDR1 SEHNR and CDR2 FQNEAQ (reference sequence). V dropped 2 bases and J dropped 3 bases, with 5 bases sitting between them. CDR3 in DNA: TGTGCCAGCAGCTTACAAGTCTACGAGCAGTACTTC. Protein: CASSLQVYEQYF. Drawing the rest from reference TRBV7-9 and TRBJ2-7, the complete variable domain is DTGVSQNPRHKITKRGQNVTFRCDPISEHNRLYWYRQTLGQGPEFLTYFQNEAQLEKSRLLSDRFSAERPKGSFSTLEIQRTEQGDSAMYLCASSLQVYEQYFGPGTRLTVT.

The V call is TRBV6-5, the J call TRBJ2-1, with a possible D match to TRBD1 (6 bases). CDR3 size: 15 residues. Germline V gene sequence: CDR1 MNHEY, CDR2 SVGAGI. Trimming removed 5 bases from V and 1 base from J, with 12 bases in between. The CDR3 is CASSPRRGSYNEQFF. The CDR3 coding sequence is TGTGCCAGCAGTCCCCGCAGGGGATCCTACAATGAGCAGTTCTTC.

In its sample, this clonotype ranks as medium-sized (0.01 to 0.1%). The chain combines TRBV7-3 with TRBJ1-1; D is unclear. The ends were cut back, 5 bases at V and 3 bases at J, with 10 bases in the middle. Per the germline V gene, CDR1 is SGHTA and CDR2 is FQGTGA. The CDR3 covers 13 residues. The CDR3 DNA sequence: TGTGCCAGCAGCGCCCGGCTGGACACTGAAGCTTTCTTT. This gives the protein CASSARLDTEAFF. The full variable domain, in which reference TRBV7-3 and TRBJ1-1 provide the parts outside the CDR3, is GAGVSQTPSNKVTEKGKYVELRCDPISGHTALYWYRQSLGQGPEFLIYFQGTGAADDSGLPNDRFFAVRPEGSVSTLKIQRTERGDSAVYLCASSARLDTEAFFGQGTRLTVV.

This clonotype was seen a handful of times. The CDR3 DNA sequence: TGTGCCAGCAGCTTAGCGGGCAGATACGAGCAGTACTTC. Its translation is CASSLAGRYEQYF. The V call is TRBV7-9, the J call TRBJ2-7; the D is unclear. This CDR3 has 13 residues. Germline CDR1 is SEHNR and CDR2 is FQNEAQ (reference sequence). V lost 0 bases to trimming and J lost 4 bases, with 7 bases between them.

This clonotype was recorded at least ten times. The rearrangement links TRBV7-3 to TRBJ2-3; either TRBD1 or TRBD2 may supply D (5 bases each). Trimming stripped 0 bases from V and 0 bases from J, with 7 bases between. The CDR3 extends over 15 amino acids. Germline V lookup: CDR1 SGHTA, CDR2 FQGTGA. CDR3 in DNA: TGTGCCAGCAGCTTAACCGGGACGAGCACAGATACGCAGTATTTT. Translating gives CASSLTGTSTDTQYF.

This clonotype was seen at least ten times. The J gene is TRBJ2-7, the V gene TRBV6-5; D is uncertain. V dropped 0 bases and J dropped 1 base, with 10 bases sitting between them. The CDR3 has 15 amino acids. Per the germline V gene, CDR1 is MNHEY and CDR2 is SVGAGI. Here the CDR3 reads CASSYSSFGSYEQYF. CDR3 DNA: TGTGCCAGCAGTTACTCTTCCTTTGGGTCCTACGAGCAGTACTTC.

In this sample, this clonotype turned up many times. The rearrangement joins TRBV10-2 to TRBJ2-7; D might be TRBD1 (6 bases). Germline V gene sequence: CDR1 WSHSY, CDR2 SAAADI. The CDR3 runs to 15 residues. With 8 bases removed from V and 3 bases from J, the gap between germline ends came to 20 bases. Here the CDR3 reads CASALGTLSLYEQYF. The CDR3 DNA is TGCGCCAGCGCCCTCGGGACACTTAGTCTCTACGAGCAGTACTTC.

The V and J genes are TRBV20-1 and TRBJ1-1, with a possible D match to TRBD1 (6 bases). Per germline, CDR1 DFQATT and CDR2 SNEGSKA (reference sequence). The CDR3 consists of 14 residues. V was clipped by 3 bases and J by 1 base, with 12 bases between them. CDR3 nucleotide sequence: TGCAGTGCTAGGGAGGGGGTACAGAACACTGAAGCTTTCTTT. Residues: CSAREGVQNTEAFF.

This clonotype qualifies as medium-sized. V gene TRBV19 combines with J gene TRBJ1-2, with 7 bases matching TRBD1. The CDR3 totals 14 residues. With V trimmed by 1 base and J by 2 bases, 1 base remained unmatched. Germline loops: CDR1 LNHDA, CDR2 SQIVND (reference sequence). CDR3 nucleotide sequence: TGTGCCAGTAGTATAGCACAGGGGAACTATGGCTACACCTTC. Residues: CASSIAQGNYGYTF.

The gene calls are TRBV6-6 and TRBJ1-1; TRBD1 is a possible D gene (6 bases). Germline values: CDR1 MNHNY, CDR2 SVGAGI (reference sequence). Trimming shortened V by 5 bases and J by 1 base, and 14 bases separated the two germline ends. CDR3 size: 15 residues. CDR3 amino acids: CASSLKGEGNTEAFF. In DNA, the CDR3 is TGTGCCAGCAGTCTAAAGGGGGAAGGGAACACTGAAGCTTTCTTT.

This clonotype was counted at least ten times. The chain is built from TRBV5-6 and TRBJ2-5; 8 nucleotides match TRBD2. Germline CDR1 is SGHDT and CDR2 is YYEEEE. Trimming at V came to 0 bases and at J to 4 bases, leaving 5 bases not matched to a gene. The CDR3 is 15 residues long. The CDR3: CASSLVLAGSETQYF. The CDR3 DNA follows: TGTGCCAGCAGCTTGGTTCTAGCGGGTTCAGAGACCCAGTACTTC.

In its sample, this clonotype was seen many times. V usage is TRBV28 and J usage is TRBJ1-1; no reliable D call. Germline V CDR1 and CDR2: MDHEN, SYDVKM. The CDR3 consists of 12 residues. The V end lost 10 bases, the J end lost 1 base, and 10 bases lay between the germline ends. The CDR3 here is CATRLANTEAFF. The CDR3 region has the DNA TGTGCCACCCGACTCGCGAACACTGAAGCTTTCTTT.

This clonotype was counted ten times or more. The rearrangement joins TRBV6-1 to TRBJ2-6; unclear D gene. CDR1 is MNHNS, CDR2 SASEGT, per germline. Trimming removed 6 bases at V and 0 bases at J, with 12 bases between. CDR3 size: 16 residues. As DNA, the CDR3 is TGTGCCAGCAGCCCCACTGCCAGCTCTGGGGCCAACGTCCTGACTTTC. Its protein product is CASSPTASSGANVLTF.

This clonotype was seen repeatedly, ten times or more. This CDR3 reads CASSLVRTSGSFYEQYF. The CDR3 DNA is TGTGCCAGCAGCTTAGTAAGGACTAGCGGGAGTTTTTACGAGCAGTACTTC. The rearrangement uses TRBV11-3 and TRBJ2-7; 13 nucleotides align to TRBD2. The V segment lost 1 base and the J segment 4 bases; nucleotides outside the gene matches: 7. The CDR3 is 17 amino acids. CDR1 is SGHNT, CDR2 YENEEA, per germline.

In its sample, this clonotype was seen many times. The rearrangement joins TRBV5-1 to TRBJ2-5; D might be TRBD2 (5 bases). The CDR3 consists of 15 residues. Germline loops: CDR1 SGHRS, CDR2 YFSETQ. Trimming cost V 0 bases and J 2 bases, with 11 bases left between them. The CDR3 nucleotides read TGCGCCAGCAGCTTGGTTGTCGGGGATCAAGAGACCCAGTACTTC. This codes for CASSLVVGDQETQYF.

This clonotype has a count of ten or more. V usage is TRBV27 and J usage is TRBJ2-2; D uncertain. The V and J ends lost 2 bases and 6 bases respectively, with 13 bases between them. The CDR3 has 15 amino acids. The germline gives CDR1 MNHEY, CDR2 SMNVEV (reference sequence). CDR3 nucleotide sequence: TGTGCCAGCAGTTTAGTGTCGCCACCGGCCGGGGAGCTGTTTTTT. Translating it yields CASSLVSPPAGELFF.

This clonotype is classed as medium-sized. The chain joins TRBV12-3 or TRBV12-4 to TRBJ1-6; 10 bases are shared with TRBD1. There are 15 residues in the CDR3. V trimming: 5 bases; J trimming: 8 bases; junction bases outside the gene matches: 6. This chain's CDR3 is CASSKPGQGHSPLHF. As DNA, the CDR3 is TGTGCCAGCAGTAAGCCGGGACAGGGGCATTCACCCCTCCACTTT.

Many counts were recorded for this clonotype. The gene calls are TRBV12-3 or TRBV12-4 and TRBJ2-1; no clear D. Trimming left V 3 bases short and J 6 bases short, with 6 bases between. The CDR3 runs to 12 residues. As DNA, the CDR3 is TGTGCCAGCAGTTTCTTGATCAATGAGCAGTTCTTC. Translation: CASSFLINEQFF.

This clonotype qualifies as medium-sized. This chain links TRBV7-9 with TRBJ2-7; TRBD2 is a possible D gene (6 bases). Per the germline V gene, CDR1 is SEHNR and CDR2 is FQNEAQ (reference sequence). V lost 7 bases, J lost 5 bases, and 15 bases lay in between. This CDR3 has 13 residues. In DNA form, the CDR3 reads TGTGCCAGCACCCGGGACTCCCGGGACGAGCAGTACTTC. Encoded protein: CASTRDSRDEQYF.

Ten or more counts support this clonotype. The CDR3 sequence: CASSVGPQGSYEQYF. The CDR3 region has the DNA TGTGCCAGCAGCGTAGGGCCCCAGGGCTCCTACGAGCAGTACTTC. The V gene is TRBV9, the J gene TRBJ2-7; D may be TRBD1 (5 bases). Germline lookup yields CDR1 SGDLS and CDR2 YYNGEE. CDR3 length equals 15 residues. V lost 0 bases and J 0 bases, leaving 10 bases between the germline ends.

This clonotype showed up many times. DNA of the CDR3: TGCAGTGCCGTCTCAGGGACAGGGGTCTACGAGCAGTACTTC. Protein: CSAVSGTGVYEQYF. This sequence joins TRBV20-1 and TRBJ2-7; 10 bases match TRBD1. Germline-derived CDR1 and CDR2 are DFQATT and SNEGSKA (reference sequence). V lost 6 bases, J lost 3 bases, and 8 bases stayed unmatched. This CDR3 is 14 amino acids long.

The sample holds many counts of this clonotype. This chain links TRBV3-1 with TRBJ1-1; D not resolved. Trimming shortened V by 2 bases and J by 2 bases, and 15 bases separated the two germline ends. The CDR3 length is 16 residues. Per the germline V gene, CDR1 is LGHDT and CDR2 is YNNKEL (reference sequence). The CDR3: CASSQRWSQRNTEAFF. In DNA form, the CDR3 reads TGTGCCAGCAGCCAACGATGGTCACAGAGAAACACTGAAGCTTTCTTT.

By sample share, this clonotype is medium-sized. This chain uses TRBV4-2 with TRBJ2-7; 7 bases line up with TRBD2. With V trimmed by 1 base and J by 2 bases, 5 bases remained unmatched. CDR1 and CDR2 (germline): LGHNA, YNFKEQ. The CDR3 sequence is 15 residues long. CDR3 nucleotide sequence: TGTGCCAGCAGCCAAGTTCAAGCGGGACCCTACGAGCAGTACTTC. Translating it yields CASSQVQAGPYEQYF.

This clonotype was counted at least ten times. This chain joins TRBV7-2 and TRBJ2-1; 10 bases fit TRBD2. This CDR3 has 14 residues. CDR1 is SGHTA, CDR2 FQGNSA, per germline. V gave up 4 bases and J gave up 9 bases; unmatched junction bases: 6. The CDR3 nucleotides read TGTGCCAGCAGCTCGCTAGCGGGAGCGAGTGAGCAGTTCTTC. This encodes CASSSLAGASEQFF.

This clonotype has at least ten counts. The chain couples TRBV29-1 to TRBJ2-1; D is possibly TRBD1 or TRBD2 (5 bases each). V was cut by 6 bases and J by 10 bases, with 16 bases left in between. Germline-derived CDR1 and CDR2 are SQVTM and ANQGSEA. The CDR3 is made up of 12 amino acids. CDR3 bases: TGCAGCGTAATATTTAGTTGGGACGAGCAGTTCTTC. Its protein is CSVIFSWDEQFF.

This clonotype was recorded many times. J is TRBJ1-1 and V is TRBV5-1, with 9 nucleotides matching TRBD1. The CDR3 runs 15 residues. CDR1 SGHRS and CDR2 YFSETQ come from the germline V gene. V gave up 1 base and J gave up 1 base; unmatched junction bases: 2. CDR3 region: CASSLTGGENTEAFF. The CDR3 nucleotides are TGCGCCAGCAGCTTGACAGGGGGCGAGAACACTGAAGCTTTCTTT.